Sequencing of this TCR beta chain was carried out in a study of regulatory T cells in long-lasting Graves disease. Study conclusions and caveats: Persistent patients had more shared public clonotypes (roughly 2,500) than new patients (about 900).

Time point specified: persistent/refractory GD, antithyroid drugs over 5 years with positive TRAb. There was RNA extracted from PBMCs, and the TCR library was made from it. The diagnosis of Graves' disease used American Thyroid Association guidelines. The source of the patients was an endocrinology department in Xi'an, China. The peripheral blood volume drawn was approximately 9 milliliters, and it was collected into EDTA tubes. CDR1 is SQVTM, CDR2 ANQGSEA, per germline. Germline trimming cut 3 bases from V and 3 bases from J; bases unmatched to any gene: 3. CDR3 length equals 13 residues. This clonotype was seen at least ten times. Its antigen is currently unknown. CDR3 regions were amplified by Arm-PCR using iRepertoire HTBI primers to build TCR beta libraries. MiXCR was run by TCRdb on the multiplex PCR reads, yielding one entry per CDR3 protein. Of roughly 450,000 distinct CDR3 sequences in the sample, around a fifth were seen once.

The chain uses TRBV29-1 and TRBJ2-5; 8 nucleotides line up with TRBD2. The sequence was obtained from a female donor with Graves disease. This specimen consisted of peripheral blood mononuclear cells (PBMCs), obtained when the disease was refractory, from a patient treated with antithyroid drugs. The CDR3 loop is CSVDGAGEETQYF. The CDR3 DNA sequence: TGCAGCGTTGATGGAGCGGGGGAAGAGACCCAGTACTTC.